This TCR beta chain appears in the sequencing data of a study of post-analysis software for immune sequencing data. Study-level information: In terms of disease course, relapsing-remitting, secondary progressive and progressive-relapsing multiple sclerosis were included. Study-wide results and limits: Elevated frequency relative to controls characterized several TRBV segments in patients, TRBV5-6, TRBV5-1 and TRBV20-1 among them. Those with multiple sclerosis, the patient group, showed significantly lower normalized Chao1 diversity than controls. Same-batch samples co-clustered strongly by F measure.

Unique molecular identifiers featured in each of the TCR beta cDNA libraries. It was from about 0.98 to 11 million T cells that approximately 500,000 cDNA molecules came. One entry per CDR3 protein results from TCRdb running MiXCR on the PCR reads. Of about 770,000 distinct CDR3 sequences detected, just over 45% appear once; the ten largest clones hold around 4.7%. In the case of this clonotype: Its cognate antigen is unknown.

CDR1 and CDR2 from the germline V gene are KGHDR and SFDVKD. V was cut by 8 bases and J by 3 bases, with 12 bases left in between. This CDR3 contains 13 residues. The specimen was blood. The TCR was taken from a girl aged 5 to 17 with multiple sclerosis. This chain uses TRBV24-1 with TRBJ1-1; D uncertain. In DNA form, the CDR3 reads TGTGCCACCAATTTCAGAAGTCACACTGAAGCTTTCTTT. It codes for CATNFRSHTEAFF.